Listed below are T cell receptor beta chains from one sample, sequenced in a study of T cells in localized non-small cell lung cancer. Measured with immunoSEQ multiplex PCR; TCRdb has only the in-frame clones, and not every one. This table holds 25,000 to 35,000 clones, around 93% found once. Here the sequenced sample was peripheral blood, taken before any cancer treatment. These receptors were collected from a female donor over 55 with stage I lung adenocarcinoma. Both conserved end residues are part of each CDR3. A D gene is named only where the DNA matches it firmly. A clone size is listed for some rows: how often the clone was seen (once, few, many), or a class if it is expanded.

cdr3_nt: TGCGCCAGCAGCCAAAACCAAAACGGGAATACGCAGTATTTT
cdr3_aa: CASSQNQNGNTQYF
clone_size: once
j_call: TRBJ2-3
d_call: .
v_call: TRBV4-3

cdr3_nt: TGTGCTTCGGGGAGGCAGGGCTCCTCACCCCTCCACTTT
cdr3_aa: CASGRQGSSPLHF
clone_size: .
j_call: TRBJ1-6
d_call: .
v_call: TRBV15

cdr3_nt: TGTGCCAGTGGGGGTTTGAACAGTCTCTATGGCTACACCTTC
cdr3_aa: CASGGLNSLYGYTF
clone_size: .
j_call: TRBJ1-2
d_call: .
v_call: TRBV19

cdr3_nt: TGTGCCAGCAGCCCCCCTAGCGGACGTGTCAAGCAGTTCTTC
cdr3_aa: CASSPPSGRVKQFF
clone_size: once
j_call: TRBJ2-1
d_call: TRBD2
v_call: TRBV5-4

cdr3_nt: TGTGCCAGCAGCTTGGGAGAAGGTTACCAGCCCCAGCATTTT
cdr3_aa: CASSLGEGYQPQHF
clone_size: .
j_call: TRBJ1-5
d_call: .
v_call: TRBV5-8

cdr3_nt: TGTGCCAGCAGTAACGGAGGCGCGGGCACCTTC
cdr3_aa: CASSNGGAGTF
clone_size: .
j_call: TRBJ1-2
d_call: .
v_call: TRBV6-6

cdr3_nt: TGTGCCAGCAGTTACTGGGCGGACACCGGGGAGCTGTTTTTT
cdr3_aa: CASSYWADTGELFF
clone_size: .
j_call: TRBJ2-2
d_call: .
v_call: TRBV6-6

cdr3_nt: TGCGCCAGCAGCCGGGACCTCATGAACACTGAAGCTTTCTTT
cdr3_aa: CASSRDLMNTEAFF
clone_size: .
j_call: TRBJ1-1
d_call: .
v_call: TRBV4-1

cdr3_nt: TGTGCCTGGAGTGGACAGGGGGCCTACGAGCAGTACTTC
cdr3_aa: CAWSGQGAYEQYF
clone_size: .
j_call: TRBJ2-7
d_call: TRBD1
v_call: TRBV30

cdr3_nt: TGTGCCAGCAGCGTAGGGCAGGCCGCAGGAAAACTGTTTTTT
cdr3_aa: CASSVGQAAGKLFF
clone_size: .
j_call: TRBJ1-4
d_call: .
v_call: TRBV9

cdr3_nt: TGCGCCAGCAGCTTCGGCGGGGGCTTCCAAGAGACCCAGTACTTC
cdr3_aa: CASSFGGGFQETQYF
clone_size: .
j_call: TRBJ2-5
d_call: .
v_call: TRBV5-1

cdr3_nt: TGCGCCAGCAGCCGCAGCCGAAGTTGGGCGGACTATGGCTACACCTTC
cdr3_aa: CASSRSRSWADYGYTF
clone_size: .
j_call: TRBJ1-2
d_call: .
v_call: TRBV4-1

cdr3_nt: TGTGCCAGTAGTATAAGTCTTGAAGCTTTCTTT
cdr3_aa: CASSISLEAFF
clone_size: .
j_call: TRBJ1-1
d_call: .
v_call: TRBV19

cdr3_nt: TGTGCCAGCAGCTTACGGGACACGGGTTACGAGCAGTACTTC
cdr3_aa: CASSLRDTGYEQYF
clone_size: once
j_call: TRBJ2-7
d_call: .
v_call: TRBV7-9

cdr3_nt: TGTGCCAGCAGCCAGACTAGCGGGGGGTCCTTGCGATCCTACAATGAGCAGTTCTTC
cdr3_aa: CASSQTSGGSLRSYNEQFF
clone_size: .
j_call: TRBJ2-1
d_call: TRBD2
v_call: TRBV5-6

cdr3_nt: TGCAGCGTTGCCGCCGATGGCTACACCTTC
cdr3_aa: CSVAADGYTF
clone_size: .
j_call: TRBJ1-2
d_call: .
v_call: TRBV29-1

cdr3_nt: TGTGCCAGCAGCTTGACAGGGGGCGTAAACGAGCAGTACTTC
cdr3_aa: CASSLTGGVNEQYF
clone_size: .
j_call: TRBJ2-7
d_call: TRBD1
v_call: TRBV7-2

cdr3_nt: TGTGCCAGCATCCCCGGGGCAGGACCTAATGAAAAACTGTTTTTT
cdr3_aa: CASIPGAGPNEKLFF
clone_size: .
j_call: TRBJ1-4
d_call: .
v_call: TRBV6-6

cdr3_nt: TGTGCCAGTACCATATTAACCATCGGCGGGGAGCTGTTTTTT
cdr3_aa: CASTILTIGGELFF
clone_size: .
j_call: TRBJ2-2
d_call: .
v_call: TRBV19

cdr3_nt: TGTGCCAGTAGGATCGACAGGCGGACCGGGGAGCTGTTTTTT
cdr3_aa: CASRIDRRTGELFF
clone_size: .
j_call: TRBJ2-2
d_call: .
v_call: TRBV19

cdr3_nt: TGCGCCAGCGTTATGGTAGAAAGTGGATTATATGGCTACACCTTC
cdr3_aa: CASVMVESGLYGYTF
clone_size: few
j_call: TRBJ1-2
d_call: .
v_call: TRBV10-1

cdr3_nt: TGTGCCAGCAGCTTGACCAGACAGGGTGCATATAATTCACCCCTCCACTTT
cdr3_aa: CASSLTRQGAYNSPLHF
clone_size: .
j_call: TRBJ1-6
d_call: TRBD1
v_call: TRBV5-4

cdr3_nt: TGTGCCTGGAGTCAGGATTATGGCTACACCTTC
cdr3_aa: CAWSQDYGYTF
clone_size: .
j_call: TRBJ1-2
d_call: .
v_call: TRBV30

cdr3_nt: TGTGCCAGTAGTATAGTCAGGGGTGGCACTGAAGCTTTCTTT
cdr3_aa: CASSIVRGGTEAFF
clone_size: .
j_call: TRBJ1-1
d_call: .
v_call: TRBV19

cdr3_nt: TGTGCCAGCACCCGGGACAGGGTTAGCACTGAAGCTTTCTTT
cdr3_aa: CASTRDRVSTEAFF
clone_size: once
j_call: TRBJ1-1
d_call: TRBD1
v_call: TRBV6-1

cdr3_nt: TGTGCCAGCAGCCAAGCGCGCGGGGGAGCAGATACGCAGTATTTT
cdr3_aa: CASSQARGGADTQYF
clone_size: .
j_call: TRBJ2-3
d_call: TRBD2
v_call: TRBV14

cdr3_nt: TGCGCCAGCAGCGTCGGACTGGTCGCAGAGACCCAGTACTTC
cdr3_aa: CASSVGLVAETQYF
clone_size: .
j_call: TRBJ2-5
d_call: .
v_call: TRBV5-1

cdr3_nt: TGCGCCAGCAGCTTGGACAGGGGGGACACCGGGGAGCTGTTTTTT
cdr3_aa: CASSLDRGDTGELFF
clone_size: .
j_call: TRBJ2-2
d_call: TRBD1
v_call: TRBV5-1

cdr3_nt: TGTGCCTGGAGACAGCAGAGCTCCTACAATGAGCAGTTCTTC
cdr3_aa: CAWRQQSSYNEQFF
clone_size: .
j_call: TRBJ2-1
d_call: .
v_call: TRBV30

cdr3_nt: TGCGCCAGCAGCCACCCCCCAGGGAGCTCTGGGGCCAACGTCCTGACTTTC
cdr3_aa: CASSHPPGSSGANVLTF
clone_size: .
j_call: TRBJ2-6
d_call: .
v_call: TRBV4-1

cdr3_nt: TGCAGCGTTGTACCAGGGAACACTGAAGCTTTCTTT
cdr3_aa: CSVVPGNTEAFF
clone_size: few
j_call: TRBJ1-1
d_call: .
v_call: TRBV29-1

cdr3_nt: TGTGCCAGCAGCCCGATGGGAGCGGGGGGCTACAATGAGCAGTTCTTC
cdr3_aa: CASSPMGAGGYNEQFF
clone_size: .
j_call: TRBJ2-1
d_call: TRBD2
v_call: TRBV11-2

cdr3_nt: TGTGCCGGCCGTAGTTGGAACACTGAAGCTTTCTTT
cdr3_aa: CAGRSWNTEAFF
clone_size: .
j_call: TRBJ1-1
d_call: .
v_call: TRBV6-1

cdr3_nt: TGTGCCAGCAGCTTATCAGGGGTCGAGCAGTTCTTC
cdr3_aa: CASSLSGVEQFF
clone_size: .
j_call: TRBJ2-1
d_call: .
v_call: TRBV7-3

cdr3_nt: TGTGCCAGCAGTGAACCGGGGGCCCAGCATTTT
cdr3_aa: CASSEPGAQHF
clone_size: .
j_call: TRBJ1-5
d_call: .
v_call: TRBV6-1

cdr3_nt: TGTGCCACCAGCAGAGATCGGGGAAACACTGAAGCTTTCTTT
cdr3_aa: CATSRDRGNTEAFF
clone_size: .
j_call: TRBJ1-1
d_call: .
v_call: TRBV15

cdr3_nt: TGTGCCAGCAGCTTAATGGCCCAGTCGGAGCAGTACTTC
cdr3_aa: CASSLMAQSEQYF
clone_size: .
j_call: TRBJ2-7
d_call: .
v_call: TRBV7-2

cdr3_nt: TGTGCCAGCAGCCCTAATTCCGGGACACGAAACACCATATATTTT
cdr3_aa: CASSPNSGTRNTIYF
clone_size: .
j_call: TRBJ1-3
d_call: .
v_call: TRBV11-3

cdr3_nt: TGTGCTAGTGGTTTGGGACAGACAGACACAGATACGCAGTATTTT
cdr3_aa: CASGLGQTDTDTQYF
clone_size: .
j_call: TRBJ2-3
d_call: .
v_call: TRBV12-5

cdr3_nt: TGTGCCAGCAGCCCGACAGGGGTGGAGACCCAGTACTTC
cdr3_aa: CASSPTGVETQYF
clone_size: .
j_call: TRBJ2-5
d_call: TRBD1
v_call: TRBV11-3

cdr3_nt: TGTGCCAGTAGTCGTAGGGGGGACATGGAAGCTTTCTTT
cdr3_aa: CASSRRGDMEAFF
clone_size: .
j_call: TRBJ1-1
d_call: .
v_call: TRBV19

cdr3_nt: TGCGCCAGCAGCCAGCAGGGGACAGATACGCAGTATTTT
cdr3_aa: CASSQQGTDTQYF
clone_size: .
j_call: TRBJ2-3
d_call: .
v_call: TRBV4-1

cdr3_nt: TGTGCCAGTATTGGAGACAGGCGGAACACTGAAGCTTTCTTT
cdr3_aa: CASIGDRRNTEAFF
clone_size: .
j_call: TRBJ1-1
d_call: .
v_call: TRBV19

cdr3_nt: TGTGCCACCAGCGGAGCTAGCGGGGGGAACACAGATACGCAGTATTTT
cdr3_aa: CATSGASGGNTDTQYF
clone_size: .
j_call: TRBJ2-3
d_call: TRBD2
v_call: TRBV15